The 9 T cell receptor beta chains listed next were all sequenced from one sample in a study of post-analysis software for immune sequencing data. Notes on the study in general: Compared with controls, patients had more of about 5 TRBV segments, including TRBV5-6, TRBV5-1 and TRBV20-1.

Researchers reported that TCR beta cDNA libraries carried unique molecular identifiers. MiXCR, applied by TCRdb to the PCR reads, yields one record per CDR3 protein. The repertoire consists of a few hundred thousand distinct CDR3 sequences, with 30% to 45% occurring once and the leading ten covering approximately 4.6%. The antigens of these receptors remain unknown. The sequencing input was blood. These receptor sequences come from a girl between 5 and 17 years old with multiple sclerosis.

Comment on this clonotype: The germline gene is not matched at one end of the junction; a read error may be the cause. The V call is TRBV7-2, the J call TRBJ2-3; 7 positions match TRBD2. The germline V gene encodes CDR1 SGHTA and CDR2 FQGNSA. The CDR3 loop spans 15 amino acids. Written as DNA, the CDR3 is TGTGCCAGCAGCCTTTTAGCGGGCCCCACAGGTACGCAGTATTTT. This encodes CASSLLAGPTGTQYF. Variable domain in full (rest from reference TRBV7-2 and TRBJ2-3): GAGVSQSPSNKVTEKGKDVELRCDPISGHTALYWYRQSLGQGLEFLIYFQGNSAPDKSGLPSDRFSAERTGGSVSTLTIQRTQQEDSAVYLCASSLLAGPTGTQYFGPGTRLTVL.

There are a few counts of this clonotype. The chain joins TRBV29-1 to TRBJ2-3; 9 bases fit TRBD2. There are 15 residues in the CDR3. Looked up from germline, CDR1 is SQVTM and CDR2 is ANQGSEA. Trimming at V came to 0 bases and at J to 1 base, leaving 2 bases not matched to a gene. Here the CDR3 DNA reads TGCAGCGTTGAAGATCGCGGGGGGGGCACAGATACGCAGTATTTT. As protein: CSVEDRGGGTDTQYF.

The genes are TRBV4-1 and TRBJ2-2; 8 positions agree with TRBD2. The germline V gene has CDR1 MGHRA and CDR2 YSYEKL. The CDR3 consists of 17 residues. The V and J ends lost 4 bases and 4 bases, in that order; junction bases with no gene match: 11. CDR3 protein: CASSREWAGGGTGELFF. CDR3 DNA sequence: TGCGCCAGCAGCCGAGAGTGGGCGGGGGGTGGCACCGGGGAGCTGTTTTTT.

The chain joins TRBV20-1 to TRBJ2-2, with 7 nucleotides matching TRBD1. Germline V gene sequence: CDR1 DFQATT, CDR2 SNEGSKA (reference sequence). The trim removed 1 base at V and 6 bases at J, leaving 11 bases unmatched. This CDR3 spans 16 amino acids. CDR3 DNA sequence: TGCAGTGCTAGAGGGACATCAGGGGGTCGGTCCGGGGAGCTGTTTTTT. Protein product: CSARGTSGGRSGELFF.

V gene TRBV28 combines with J gene TRBJ2-3; D perhaps matches TRBD2 (6 bases). The CDR3 is made up of 14 amino acids. V lost 3 bases and J lost 2, with 9 bases in between. Looked up from germline, CDR1 is MDHEN and CDR2 is SYDVKM. The CDR3 loop is CASSLGGFTDTQYF. CDR3 bases: TGTGCCAGCAGTTTGGGAGGATTCACAGATACGCAGTATTTT.

V and J are TRBV20-1 and TRBJ2-7; TRBD2 matches 9 bases. With V trimmed by 3 bases and J by 7 bases, 10 bases remained unmatched. The CDR3 is made up of 14 amino acids. Germline assignment: CDR1 DFQATT and CDR2 SNEGSKA (reference sequence). CDR3 DNA sequence: TGCAGTGCTAGCATCCCAGCGGGAGGAGGTGAGCAGTACTTC. This translates into CSASIPAGGGEQYF.

This clonotype was found many times. V and J are TRBV9 and TRBJ2-1; no definite D call. Trimming took 4 bases from V and 0 from J, leaving 17 bases between them. The V gene's germline CDR1 is SGDLS and CDR2 YYNGEE. The CDR3 consists of 17 residues. CDR3 nucleotides: TGTGCCAGCAGCCCCCGACCCCCGGGTAGCTCCTACAATGAGCAGTTCTTC. It yields the protein CASSPRPPGSSYNEQFF.

The CDR3 sequence: CASILRGSNTGELFF. The CDR3 DNA sequence: TGTGCCAGCATCCTCCGGGGGTCGAACACCGGGGAGCTGTTTTTT. V and J are TRBV5-6 and TRBJ2-2, with D perhaps TRBD2 (6 bases). V gave up 6 bases and J gave up 0 bases, with 12 bases separating them. CDR3 length: 15 residues. In germline, CDR1 is SGHDT, CDR2 YYEEEE.

This clonotype was detected only once. The junction departs from germline at one end; a sequencing error may be responsible. V usage is TRBV2 and J usage is TRBJ2-2, with D perhaps matching TRBD1 or TRBD2 (5 bases each). CDR1 is SNHLY and CDR2 is FYNNEI in the germline V gene. There are 15 residues in the CDR3. The CDR3 loop reads CASSGDSSNTGERFF. The CDR3 DNA is TGTGCCAGCAGTGGCGACAGCTCGAACACCGGGGAGCGGTTTTTT.